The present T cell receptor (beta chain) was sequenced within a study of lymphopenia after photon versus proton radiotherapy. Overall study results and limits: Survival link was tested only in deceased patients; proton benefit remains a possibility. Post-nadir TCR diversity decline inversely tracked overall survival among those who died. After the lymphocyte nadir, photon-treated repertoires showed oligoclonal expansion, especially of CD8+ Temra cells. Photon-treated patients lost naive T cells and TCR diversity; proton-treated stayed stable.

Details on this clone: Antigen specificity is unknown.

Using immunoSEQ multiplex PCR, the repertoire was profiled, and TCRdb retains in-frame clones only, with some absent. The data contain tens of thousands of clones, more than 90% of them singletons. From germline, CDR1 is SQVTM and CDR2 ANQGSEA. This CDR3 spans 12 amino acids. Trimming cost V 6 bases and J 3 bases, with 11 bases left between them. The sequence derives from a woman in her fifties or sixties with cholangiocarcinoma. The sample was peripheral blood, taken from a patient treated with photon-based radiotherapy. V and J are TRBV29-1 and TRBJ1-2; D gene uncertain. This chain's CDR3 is CSVNGVDYGYTF. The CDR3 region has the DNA TGCAGCGTCAACGGGGTCGACTATGGCTACACCTTC.